The present TCR beta chain was sequenced within a study of blood T cells in healthy people across ages (dated by TCRdb to the mid-2010s). Regarding the research as a whole: In model experiments, template switching captured roughly one uniquely barcoded TCR beta cDNA molecule for every two T cells. To avoid experimental bias, donors of different ages were randomly spread across the sequencing lanes. Two additional independent replicas of 1 million unique cDNA reads from the same blood draw were analyzed for two donors (one aged 18 to 30 and one aged 80 or older). Four age groups were formed from the donors: young (average approximately 16 years), middle-aged (around 37), aged (62) and long-lived (about 80). The study measured age-related changes in TCR beta repertoire diversity using deep sequencing normalized with unique cDNA molecular identifiers.

Library construction relied on 5' RACE. This sample was sequenced with an Illumina HiSeq 2500. A second about 7 to 11 cycle PCR used a sample-barcoded 5' primer and a J-beta primer mix. A template-switch 5' adaptor carrying 12 random nucleotides introduced a unique molecular identifier onto each TCR beta cDNA molecule. Each sample yielded at least 3 million CDR3-containing paired-end reads. First-strand cDNA was synthesized from all RNA with the Mint cDNA synthesis kit, primed by a TRBC-specific oligonucleotide. All cDNA was treated with uracil-DNA glycosylase and then went through a first 18-cycle PCR with the universal primers M1SS and BC2_uni_R. The authors' pipeline ran thus. Each sample was normalized by randomly selecting 1 million high-quality reads, each carrying a distinct molecular identifier. Reads sharing molecular identifiers were discarded rather than binned into consensus sequences. MiTCR, run with a Q25 quality threshold and the strictest error-elimination algorithm, handled CDR3 identification, clonotype clustering and error correction. A nonparametric unseen species model with Euler transformation was used to estimate lower-bound total TCR beta diversity. The raw public reads went through TCRdb reprocessing: fastp at Q25, MiXCR clone calling, in-frame beta chains kept. Rows merge per CDR3 protein into single entries with the most common DNA and genes. These V and J calls are TCRdb output, not the study's own analysis. The sample data list approximately 850,000 distinct CDR3 sequences, and roughly 50% of these were observed just once. The ten largest clonotypes hold approximately 20% of the sample.

General conclusions and limits of the study: The long-lived group showed more naive CD4+ T cells, fewer expanded clones and increased TCR diversity than the aged group, suggesting age selection. There was a strong correlation between observed TCR beta diversity and the percentage of naive T cells measured by flow cytometry. Because donor CMV infection status was unknown, age-related changes in expanded clonotypes were potentially confounded. As age increased, observed TCR beta diversity per million T cells dropped in a roughly linear way, and a significant reduction was already evident by age about 36. Since profiling was done on bulk unsorted PBMCs, naive and antigen-experienced compartments could not be conclusively compared. Estimates of total diversity from one million sequenced T cells were regarded as lower bounds and underestimates.

This clonotype was seen a few times. Its recognized antigen is unknown. There are no base qualities to consult, and no much larger clone falls within one base. The donors were about 40 Caucasian individuals from Russia, aged roughly 6 to 95 years, who were systemically healthy. Each donor gave ten milliliters of peripheral blood, drawn into EDTA-treated Vacutainer tubes. Ficoll-Paque density-gradient centrifugation was used to isolate PBMCs, with at least 6 million obtained per sample. Trizol reagent was used to extract total RNA from PBMCs, with at least 5.5 micrograms per sample. For every donor, an aliquot of PBMCs went through flow cytometry to measure the percentages of naive CD45RAhigh/CD27high T cells. This TCR was recovered from a man aged 25 to 40 in good health. The sample was blood.

The DNA is as follows: TGCGCCAGCAGCCAAGAGGCCCAGGGGGCATCAGGCTACACCTTC. Its protein reads: CASSQEAQGASGYTF. The receptor chain draws on TRBV4-3 and TRBJ1-2, with 8 middle bases fitting TRBD1. V lost 0 bases and J lost 8 bases, and the count of bases not matched to a germline gene is 8. The CDR3 contains 15 residues, cysteine and phenylalanine counted. CDR3 DNA is the only sequence kept; it has 45 bases, read in frame from the first base. From the germline V gene, CDR1 is LGHNA and CDR2 is YSLEER.